These T cell receptor beta chains were read from a single sample in a study of T cell repertoires in cytomegalovirus infection. These receptors' antigens are unknown. TCRdb called the reads again in MiXCR, with one record for every CDR3 protein. This table holds approximately 910,000 distinct CDR3 sequences, 30% to 40% found once. The source was cultured CD8+ T cells from PBMCs, collected from culture after CMV antigen stimulation. These receptors were obtained from a human donor in good health (CMV status not recorded). Some clones in this sample may be carry-over from other donors' samples. CDR3s include the opening cysteine and the closing phenylalanine or tryptophan. The order of the fields is V gene, J gene, clone size, D gene, CDR3 protein, CDR3 DNA. A D gene is named only where the DNA matches it firmly. Not every row has a clone size; where given, it reads once, few, many or a size class.

TRBV6-5,TRBJ1-2,-,-,CASSWRGKDGYTF,TGTGCCAGCAGTTGGCGGGGGAAAGATGGCTACACCTTC
TRBV12-5,TRBJ1-1,-,TRBD1,CASAPYRGPTEAFF,TGTGCTAGTGCCCCCTACAGGGGGCCCACTGAAGCTTTCTTT
TRBV5-6,TRBJ2-3,-,TRBD1,CASRDRVRTDTQYF,TGTGCCAGCCGCGACAGGGTCAGGACAGATACGCAGTATTTT
TRBV7-2,TRBJ2-6,many,TRBD1,CASTPKGQGYSGANVLTF,TGTGCCAGCACCCCCAAAGGACAGGGATACTCTGGGGCCAACGTCCTGACTTTC
TRBV15,TRBJ1-4,few,-,CATSRAGRQVGEKLFF,TGTGCCACCAGCAGAGCGGGCAGGCAGGTGGGGGAAAAACTGTTTTTT
TRBV4-1,TRBJ1-2,-,-,CASSQGAGTYGYTF,TGCGCCAGCAGCCAAGGAGCAGGGACATATGGCTACACCTTC
TRBV6-2/TRBV6-3,TRBJ2-7,-,-,CASSYWDGGGEQYF,TGTGCCAGCAGTTATTGGGACGGGGGTGGCGAGCAGTACTTC
TRBV10-3,TRBJ1-1,many,-,CAISESRASPMNTEAFF,TGTGCCATCAGTGAGAGCCGGGCCTCTCCCATGAACACTGAAGCTTTCTTT
TRBV5-5,TRBJ1-2,many,TRBD1,CASSLLSDRNYGYTF,TGTGCCAGCAGCTTGCTTTCGGACAGGAACTATGGCTACACCTTC
TRBV6-2/TRBV6-3,TRBJ2-6,many,-,CASSSFSGANVLTF,TGTGCCAGCAGTTCTTTCTCTGGGGCCAACGTCCTGACTTTC
TRBV6-1,TRBJ1-2,-,-,CASSRLTEFYYGYTF,TGTGCCAGCAGCCGTTTGACAGAATTCTACTATGGCTACACCTTC
TRBV28,TRBJ2-1,-,-,CASSVPGRDNEQFF,TGTGCCAGCAGTGTCCCCGGGAGAGACAATGAGCAGTTCTTC
TRBV20-1,TRBJ2-1,-,-,CSGEVTYNEQFF,TGCAGTGGTGAGGTCACCTACAATGAGCAGTTCTTC
TRBV19,TRBJ1-5,-,-,CASRDTDQPQHF,TGTGCCAGCCGTGACACAGATCAGCCCCAGCATTTT
TRBV5-1,TRBJ1-1,many,TRBD1,CASSYLTGVNTEAFF,TGCGCCAGCAGCTATTTGACAGGGGTGAACACTGAAGCTTTCTTT
TRBV7-9,TRBJ1-2,-,-,CASSLGAGNGYTF,TGTGCCAGCAGCTTAGGGGCGGGGAATGGCTACACCTTC
TRBV12-3/TRBV12-4,TRBJ2-1,many,-,CASSPPHSPYNEQFF,TGTGCCAGCAGTCCACCTCATTCCCCTTACAATGAGCAGTTCTTC
TRBV7-9,TRBJ2-1,many,-,CASSPDPRSYNEQFF,TGTGCCAGCAGCCCCGACCCACGCTCCTACAATGAGCAGTTCTTC
TRBV6-2/TRBV6-3,TRBJ2-2,-,-,CASSYLGWAGELFF,TGTGCCAGCAGTTACCTGGGTTGGGCCGGGGAGCTGTTTTTT
TRBV2,TRBJ1-4,-,TRBD1,CASSDTGGWEKLFF,TGTGCCAGCAGCGATACAGGGGGATGGGAAAAACTGTTTTTT
TRBV7-6,TRBJ2-1,many,-,CASSSGWDEQFF,TGTGCCAGCAGCTCAGGGTGGGATGAGCAGTTCTTC
TRBV6-5,TRBJ2-2,few,-,CASGWGGGTGELFF,TGTGCCAGCGGATGGGGGGGCGGGACCGGGGAGCTGTTTTTT
TRBV27,TRBJ2-6,-,TRBD1,CASSPFGTVISGANVLTF,TGTGCCAGCAGTCCCTTCGGGACAGTTATTTCTGGGGCCAACGTCCTGACTTTC
TRBV27,TRBJ2-7,-,-,CASSFLTGQTSYEQYF,TGTGCCAGCAGTTTCCTAACGGGGCAGACCTCCTACGAGCAGTACTTC